Presented here are 24 T cell receptor beta chains from one specimen sequenced in a study of Ad26.COV2.S vaccination and SARS-CoV-2 variants. TCRdb's copy holds only in-frame clones and misses some; the assay was immunoSEQ multiplex PCR. The sample contains around 400,000 clones, roughly 80% of which appear only once. Indicated treatment: some 20 received Ad26.COV2.S at low or high dose, single or two shots; about 5 received placebo; per-sample allocation not given. Sample collection was performed on day 63 after the first vaccine or placebo injection. This material consisted of peripheral blood, taken in a trial of Ad26.COV2.S vaccine versus placebo. These TCRs come from a person aged 18-60 years who received the Ad26.COV2.S COVID-19 vaccine or a placebo.

The chain has TRBV5-1 and TRBJ2-2; D is undetermined. The germline CDR1 and CDR2 sequences are SGHRS and YFSETQ. Trimming took off 2 bases at V and 4 bases at J, with 6 bases between the two ends. CDR3 length equals 13 residues. The CDR3 protein is CASSLVATGELFF. CDR3 nucleotides: TGCGCCAGCAGCTTAGTCGCCACCGGGGAGCTGTTTTTT.

This clone is a singleton in its sample. V and J are TRBV7-3 and TRBJ1-6, with D possibly TRBD1 on 5 matching bases. This CDR3 comprises 15 residues. Per germline, CDR1 SGHTA and CDR2 FQGTGA. V lost 1 base and J lost 7, with 11 bases in between. DNA of the CDR3: TGTGCCAGCAGCTTAATGGGGGTAGGAAATTCACCCCTCCACTTT. Residues: CASSLMGVGNSPLHF.

This clone was seen a handful of times. The chain joins TRBV11-3 to TRBJ1-2; D is ambiguous. This CDR3 has 11 residues. V lost 5 bases and J lost 8, with 9 bases in between. CDR1 and CDR2 (germline): SGHNT, YENEEA. DNA for the CDR3: TGTGCCAGCAGCATGGGGAGAGGCTACACCTTC. This codes for CASSMGRGYTF. The full variable domain, with the rest looked up from reference TRBV11-3 and TRBJ1-2, is EAGVVQSPRYKIIEKKQPVAFWCNPISGHNTLYWYLQNLGQGPELLIRYENEEAVDDSQLPKDRFSAERLKGVDSTLKIQPAELGDSAVYLCASSMGRGYTFGSGTRLTVV.

This clone qualifies as medium-sized (0.01 to 0.1%). The rearrangement uses TRBV4-2 and TRBJ2-2; 10 bases fit TRBD2. The CDR3 loop spans 15 amino acids. The germline V gene has CDR1 LGHNA and CDR2 YNFKEQ. Losses at the gene ends were 2 bases for V and 3 bases for J; bases not matched to a gene: 0. The CDR3 loop is CASSQLAGDTGELFF. CDR3 bases: TGTGCCAGCAGCCAACTAGCGGGAGACACCGGGGAGCTGTTTTTT.

This chain uses TRBV9 with TRBJ1-2; no definite D call. V gave up 4 bases and J gave up 8 bases, with 12 bases separating them. The germline V gene encodes CDR1 SGDLS and CDR2 YYNGEE. The CDR3 runs 12 residues. As DNA, the CDR3 is TGTGCCAGCAGCACGGCCGTAAGGGGCTACACCTTC. Its translation is CASSTAVRGYTF. Full variable domain (missing parts from reference TRBV9 and TRBJ1-2): DSGVTQTPKHLITATGQRVTLRCSPRSGDLSVYWYQQSLDQGLQFLIQYYNGEERAKGNILERFSAQQFPDLHSELNLSSLELGDSALYFCASSTAVRGYTFGSGTRLTVV.

The gene calls are TRBV13 and TRBJ1-2, with TRBD1 as a possible D gene (6 bases). The CDR3 totals 12 residues. V dropped 1 base and J dropped 11 bases, with 11 bases sitting between them. Germline-derived CDR1 and CDR2 are PRHDT and FYEKMQ (reference sequence). CDR3 amino acids: CASSLAGGRYTF. In nucleotides, the CDR3 is TGTGCCAGCAGCTTAGCGGGGGGGCGATACACCTTC. The entire variable domain, with the rest obtained from reference TRBV13 and TRBJ1-2, is as follows: AAGVIQSPRHLIKEKRETATLKCYPIPRHDTVYWYQQGPGQDPQFLISFYEKMQSDKGSIPDRFSAQQFSDYHSELNMSSLELGDSALYFCASSLAGGRYTFGSGTRLTVV.

The chain combines TRBV7-3 with TRBJ2-3; 10 nucleotides line up with TRBD2. Germline loops: CDR1 SGHTA, CDR2 FQGTGA. J gave up 5 bases and V 4 bases, and 6 bases lay outside the gene matches. The CDR3 is made up of 15 amino acids. The CDR3 loop reads CASSSSGGAVDTQYF. CDR3 nucleotide sequence: TGTGCCAGCAGCTCGAGCGGGGGGGCGGTAGATACGCAGTATTTT.

The sample holds one count of this clone. The chain employs TRBV9 and TRBJ1-2; D perhaps matches TRBD1 (5 bases). The germline CDR1 and CDR2 sequences are SGDLS and YYNGEE. The CDR3 has 15 residues. V lost 3 bases and J 6 bases, leaving 18 bases between the germline ends. CDR3 region: CASSALPPGRDGYTF. CDR3 bases: TGTGCCAGCAGCGCCCTACCACCAGGGAGAGATGGCTACACCTTC.

This chain links TRBV18 with TRBJ2-7, with a possible D match to TRBD2 (5 bases). V was clipped by 4 bases and J by 6 bases, with 16 bases between them. This CDR3 has 14 amino acids. From germline, CDR1 is KGHSH and CDR2 LQKENI. For the CDR3, the DNA is TGTGCCAGCTCACGATCTTCGGGGTTTGGCGAGCAGTACTTC. Protein product: CASSRSSGFGEQYF.

V gene TRBV5-5 combines with J gene TRBJ2-1; TRBD2 aligns across 12 bases. V lost 4 bases to trimming and J lost 0 bases; unmatched junction nucleotides: 2. Germline values: CDR1 SGHKS, CDR2 YYEKEE (reference sequence). This CDR3 has 16 amino acids. Written as DNA, the CDR3 is TGTGCCAGCAGCATGGGACTAGCGGGCTCCTACAATGAGCAGTTCTTC. Its translation is CASSMGLAGSYNEQFF.

This clone has just one count. The rearrangement links TRBV4-3 to TRBJ2-2; TRBD2 aligns across 9 bases. Germline CDR1 and CDR2: LGHNA and YSLEER. The CDR3 runs 16 residues. V lost 1 base to trimming and J lost 5 bases; unmatched junction nucleotides: 5. In nucleotides, the CDR3 is TGCGCCAGCAGCCAAGTGGGTAGCGGGGGAACCGGGGAGCTGTTTTTT. Translated, it gives CASSQVGSGGTGELFF.

The chain is built from TRBV7-2 and TRBJ2-7; 8 nucleotides align to TRBD2. This CDR3 comprises 13 residues. Trimming cost V 4 bases and J 7 bases; bases outside gene matches: 6. Looked up from germline, CDR1 is SGHTA and CDR2 is FQGNSA. The CDR3 loop reads CASSSLLAGEQYF. The CDR3 DNA sequence: TGTGCCAGCAGCTCACTCTTAGCGGGGGAGCAGTACTTC. The full variable domain, its missing parts supplied by reference TRBV7-2 and TRBJ2-7, is GAGVSQSPSNKVTEKGKDVELRCDPISGHTALYWYRQSLGQGLEFLIYFQGNSAPDKSGLPSDRFSAERTGGSVSTLTIQRTQQEDSAVYLCASSSLLAGEQYFGPGTRLTVT.

This clone was recorded at least ten times. The chain couples TRBV19 to TRBJ1-3; unclear D gene. The CDR3 is 13 residues long. In germline, CDR1 is LNHDA, CDR2 SQIVND (reference sequence). The germline V and J ends were trimmed by 8 bases and 4 bases, with 12 bases remaining between them. In DNA, the CDR3 is TGTGCCAGTGCTTGGCCCCAGGGAAACACCATATATTTT. Protein sequence: CASAWPQGNTIYF.

The V call is TRBV18, the J call TRBJ1-2; 12 bases map to TRBD1. V was pared by 4 bases and J by 10 bases, with 16 bases of the junction left unmatched. The CDR3 runs to 17 residues. CDR1 and CDR2 (germline): KGHSH, LQKENI. CDR3 region: CASSLYRDRGLFSDYTF. As DNA, the CDR3 is TGTGCCAGCTCACTATACCGGGACAGGGGGCTATTTAGTGACTACACCTTC. Full variable domain (rest looked up from reference TRBV18 and TRBJ1-2): NAGVMQNPRHLVRRRGQEARLRCSPMKGHSHVYWYRQLPEEGLKFMVYLQKENIIDESGMPKERFSAEFPKEGPSILRIQQVVRGDSAAYFCASSLYRDRGLFSDYTFGSGTRLTVV.

A few counts support this clone. The gene calls are TRBV11-2 and TRBJ2-7, with D perhaps matching TRBD1 (5 bases). Germline values: CDR1 SGHAT, CDR2 FQNNGV. The CDR3 runs to 14 residues. V was trimmed by 5 bases and J by 6 bases, leaving 17 bases between them. In DNA, the CDR3 is TGTGCCAGCAGCCTCCGGATGGGGCTGGGCGAGCAGTACTTC. This encodes CASSLRMGLGEQYF.

The chain uses TRBV5-4 and TRBJ1-2; 8 positions agree with TRBD1. CDR1 and CDR2 (germline): SGHNT, YYREEE (reference sequence). The V segment lost 3 bases and the J segment 4 bases; nucleotides outside the gene matches: 5. The CDR3 extends over 14 amino acids. In DNA, the CDR3 is TGTGCCAGCAGCTCGACAGGGGTGGCCTATGGCTACACCTTC. The encoded protein is CASSSTGVAYGYTF. The entire variable domain, with the rest obtained from reference TRBV5-4 and TRBJ1-2, is as follows: ETGVTQSPTHLIKTRGQQVTLRCSSQSGHNTVSWYQQALGQGPQFIFQYYREEENGRGNFPPRFSGLQFPNYSSELNVNALELDDSALYLCASSSTGVAYGYTFGSGTRLTVV.

J is TRBJ2-1 and V is TRBV7-3; tentatively, D is TRBD2 (5 bases). The CDR3 is made up of 13 amino acids. Trimming cost V 4 bases and J 3 bases, with 7 bases left between them. Germline values: CDR1 SGHTA, CDR2 FQGTGA. The CDR3 DNA is TGTGCCAGCAGCTCAGCGGTCTACAATGAGCAGTTCTTC. It encodes CASSSAVYNEQFF.

J is TRBJ2-7 and V is TRBV18; D ambiguous. CDR1 is KGHSH and CDR2 is LQKENI in the germline V gene. This CDR3 is 14 amino acids long. V was pared by 6 bases and J by 2 bases, with 14 bases between. CDR3 in DNA: TGTGCCAGCTCGCTCCCTGAGCAAACCTACGAGCAGTACTTC. This codes for CASSLPEQTYEQYF.

On this clone: The sample has other DNA sequences that encode this CDR3 too. This chain joins TRBV9 and TRBJ2-5, with D possibly TRBD1 on 5 matching bases. CDR3 length: 12 amino acids. The ends were cut back, 3 bases at V and 5 bases at J, with 8 bases in the middle. CDR1 and CDR2 (germline): SGDLS, YYNGEE. DNA for the CDR3: TGTGCCAGCAGCGCTCCAGGGGAGACCCAGTACTTC. This gives the protein CASSAPGETQYF.

The J gene is TRBJ2-7, the V gene TRBV3-1 (or the pseudogene TRBV3-2); TRBD1 matches at 7 bases. V trimming: 0 bases; J trimming: 4 bases; junction bases outside the gene matches: 6. Germline-derived CDR1 and CDR2 are LGHDT and YNNKEL (reference sequence). This CDR3 comprises 15 residues. As DNA, the CDR3 is TGTGCCAGCAGCCAAGAAGGGGGCAGGGGATACGAGCAGTACTTC. Encoded protein: CASSQEGGRGYEQYF.

The chain is built from TRBV15 and TRBJ1-5; the match to TRBD1 covers 12 bases. CDR1 is LNHNV and CDR2 is YYDKDF in the germline V gene (reference sequence). The V and J ends lost 4 bases and 0 bases, in that order; junction bases with no gene match: 4. The CDR3 length is 17 residues. The CDR3 loop is CATSTRDRGLSNQPQHF. In DNA form, the CDR3 reads TGTGCCACCAGCACCCGGGACAGGGGGCTTAGCAATCAGCCCCAGCATTTT. The complete variable domain, with remaining parts taken from reference TRBV15 and TRBJ1-5, reads DAMVIQNPRYQVTQFGKPVTLSCSQTLNHNVMYWYQQKSSQAPKLLFHYYDKDFNNEADTPDNFQSRRPNTSFCFLDIRSPGLGDTAMYLCATSTRDRGLSNQPQHFGDGTRLSIL.

This clone was seen a handful of times. The J gene is TRBJ1-5, the V gene TRBV5-1; D remains ambiguous. This CDR3 has 13 amino acids. V was cut by 2 bases and J by 6 bases, with 9 bases left in between. Germline-derived CDR1 and CDR2 are SGHRS and YFSETQ. CDR3: CASSFDAGQPQHF. CDR3 bases: TGCGCCAGCAGCTTTGATGCAGGTCAGCCCCAGCATTTT.

The chain combines TRBV4-2 with TRBJ2-4, with 7 bases identical to TRBD2. V trimming: 0 bases; J trimming: 8 bases; junction bases outside the gene matches: 13. The CDR3 is 17 residues long. Per germline, CDR1 LGHNA and CDR2 YNFKEQ. The CDR3 is CASSQDLGRDRGDIQYF. CDR3 in DNA: TGTGCCAGCAGCCAAGACCTAGGGCGGGATCGGGGGGACATTCAGTACTTC.

The gene calls are TRBV13 and TRBJ2-2; the D is unclear. Trimming shortened V by 0 bases and J by 1 base, and 12 bases separated the two germline ends. From germline, CDR1 is PRHDT and CDR2 FYEKMQ (reference sequence). The CDR3 is 17 amino acids. The CDR3 DNA follows: TGTGCCAGCAGCTTAGGGGCTAGTGGTTGGAACACCGGGGAGCTGTTTTTT. Translated, it gives CASSLGASGWNTGELFF.